This record looks at one T cell receptor beta chain sequence and its context. These data belong to a study of tumor and adjacent non-tumor tissue in lung cancer. This sample's RNA came from whole unsorted tissue. There are 14 residues in the CDR3. TCRbeta libraries were built with three rounds of nested PCR, modified from ARM-PCR. TCRdb processed the multiplex PCR reads anew with MiXCR; each CDR3 protein has one entry. The profile shows around 200,000 distinct CDR3 sequences, 60% to 75% of them singletons. This sequence originates from a man aged 60 to 69 with non-small cell lung cancer. The rearrangement uses TRBV21-1 and TRBJ1-6; the table calls TRBD1, which could not be checked here. TRBV21-1 is flagged as a pseudogene. Sequencing input: lung tumor tissue. The CDR3, as DNA: TGTGCAGGGGAAGGGAGGCCAAGGAATTCACCCCTCCACTTT. Protein product: CAGEGRPRNSPLHF.